This TCR beta chain was sequenced in a study of CD8+CD57+ T cells in acquired aplastic anemia (dated by TCRdb to between 2018 and 2020). In terms of the full investigation: A mean of around 3.2 ug of DNA, ranging from about 0.2 to 27.4 ug, was extracted from sorted CD4+ and CD8+ cells. A CD8+CD57+ expansion meant a frequency higher than the mean frequency seen in healthy subjects.

Flow cytometry had shown CD8+CD57+ cell expansion in the patients selected for sequencing. Severe acquired aplastic anemia was diagnosed in all patients according to International Study of Aplastic Anemia and Agranulocytosis and Camitta criteria. No therapy had been received by the patients at the time of blood sampling. TCR repertoires of sorted CD4+ and CD8+ blood T cells from severe aplastic anemia patients and healthy subjects were deep-sequenced in the study. Patients were enrolled in the USA under clinicaltrials.gov protocols 00001620, 01623167, 00001397, 00071045, 00081523 and 00961064. Ficoll-Paque density gradient centrifugation was used to isolate peripheral blood mononuclear cells. Before DNA extraction, CD4+ and CD8+ T cells were sorted by FACS or by magnetic beads. Worth noting for this clonotype: What this receptor recognizes is not known. Nothing much larger sits one base from this clone, and base qualities are not available.

V has 6 bases trimmed and J has 5 bases trimmed; junction bases matching no gene number 7. As encoded in the germline V gene, CDR1 is ENHRY while CDR2 is SYGVKD. The cysteine opens and the phenylalanine closes a CDR3 of 14 amino acids. Only the CDR3 region is kept as DNA, spanning 42 bases read in frame from base 1. Genomic DNA served as template for TCR beta VDJ combination and CDR3 sequence profiling. An Illumina HiSeq 2000 was the platform used for TCR repertoire sequencing. Under the source paper's analysis protocol: Repertoire assessment relied on Simpson's diversity index, CDR3 size and DJ length profiles, and TRBV/TRBJ rearrangement plots. The immunodominant clone was defined as the most abundant DNA sequence in deep sequencing data. CDR3 amino acid sequences were screened for sharing across subjects and were compared with published repertoires and the VDJdb database. TCRdb reprocessing: public reads trimmed at Q25 with fastp, clones called with MiXCR, in-frame beta chains kept. Here each entry gathers all rows of one CDR3 protein and keeps the most common genes and DNA. Here the V and J calls rest on TCRdb's processing, not on the authors' analysis. The table for this sample lists roughly 170,000 distinct CDR3 sequences; almost 50% of them were counted only once. The ten most abundant clones make up over 10% of the sample.

The investigation overall reported the following: Patients and healthy controls showed no significant difference in CD8+ Simpson's diversity (P=0.060). Roughly 29 CD8+ CDR3 sequences were found in both patients and controls but appeared to be highly expressed in patients and within the immunodominant clones of the patients.

The V gene is TRBV10-3 and the J gene is TRBJ2-5, with 9 bases matching TRBD1. The sequenced sample consisted of sorted CD4+, CD8+, or CD8+CD57+ T cells (not recorded which) from PBMCs. This TCR derives from a human donor with aplastic anemia. The CDR3 reads as follows: CAIRETGGLETQYF. The DNA is TGTGCCATCAGGGAGACAGGGGGTCTTGAGACCCAGTACTTC.